A single sample gave rise to the 13 T cell receptor beta chains below, sequenced in a study of technical replicates of blood from a few donors. Sequencing was performed with immunoSEQ multiplex PCR; in TCRdb, only in-frame clones are kept and a portion is missing. The sample lists about 12,000 clones, roughly 95% occurring once. Sequenced material: PBMCs. The receptors originated from a human donor in good health.

The genes are TRBV11-2 and TRBJ2-7; tentatively, D is TRBD1 (5 bases). The CDR3 sequence is 13 residues long. Deletions cut 5 bases from V and 3 bases from J, with 11 bases between. The V gene's germline CDR1 is SGHAT and CDR2 FQNNGV. CDR3 DNA: TGTGCCAGCAGCCCCCGACAGATCTACGAGCAGTACTTC. Translation: CASSPRQIYEQYF.

This chain joins TRBV27 and TRBJ1-2; 9 bases agree with TRBD1. This CDR3 is built from 14 residues. CDR1 MNHEY and CDR2 SMNVEV come from the germline V gene (reference sequence). V lost 6 bases to trimming and J lost 3 bases; unmatched junction nucleotides: 5. The CDR3 DNA reads TGTGCCAGCAGCAAACAGGGGGCGGACTATGGCTACACCTTC. Encoded protein: CASSKQGADYGYTF.

This clone was counted once. This chain links TRBV18 with TRBJ1-1; 7 nucleotides align to TRBD1. J gave up 0 bases and V 6 bases, and 7 bases lay outside the gene matches. The V gene's germline CDR1 is KGHSH and CDR2 LQKENI. This CDR3 spans 15 amino acids. CDR3 sequence: CASSPLTGVNTEAFF. In DNA form, the CDR3 reads TGTGCCAGCTCTCCCCTTACAGGGGTGAACACTGAAGCTTTCTTT.

The V call is TRBV20-1, the J call TRBJ2-7; a weak D match, TRBD2 (5 bases). The germline V gene has CDR1 DFQATT and CDR2 SNEGSKA (reference sequence). Trimming cost V 2 bases and J 3 bases, with 5 bases left between them. The CDR3 contains 11 residues. Written as DNA, the CDR3 is TGCAGTGCTAGACGGGACTACGAGCAGTACTTC. Translation: CSARRDYEQYF.

The CDR3 DNA is TGTGCCAGCAGTGAACCGGGGGGAGTCCACAATGAGCAGTTCTTC. Translation gives CASSEPGGVHNEQFF. The chain combines TRBV2 with TRBJ2-1; 7 nucleotides agree with TRBD2. The CDR3 extends over 15 amino acids. The germline V gene encodes CDR1 SNHLY and CDR2 FYNNEI. Unmatched junction bases numbered 6, after V lost 2 bases and J lost 5 bases.

The chain links TRBV27 to TRBJ2-7; 15 bases agree with TRBD2. The ends lost 5 bases at V and 6 bases at J; junction bases unmatched: 14. This CDR3 is 18 amino acids long. Germline values: CDR1 MNHEY, CDR2 SMNVEV (reference sequence). CDR3 in amino acids: CASSTGLAGGPGNGEQYF. DNA of the CDR3: TGTGCCAGCAGTACCGGACTAGCGGGAGGGCCAGGAAACGGCGAGCAGTACTTC.

This rearrangement joins TRBV2 to TRBJ2-7, with D possibly matching TRBD1 (5 bases). This CDR3 contains 15 residues. Germline lookup yields CDR1 SNHLY and CDR2 FYNNEI. Trimming took off 5 bases at V and 0 bases at J, with 14 bases between the two ends. The CDR3 bases are TGTGCCAGCAGTCGAGGACACCCTAGCTCCTACGAGCAGTACTTC. It codes for CASSRGHPSSYEQYF. The variable domain in full, with the rest retrieved from reference TRBV2 and TRBJ2-7, is EPEVTQTPSHQVTQMGQEVILRCVPISNHLYFYWYRQILGQKVEFLVSFYNNEISEKSEIFDDQFSVERPDGSNFTLKIRSTKLEDSAMYFCASSRGHPSSYEQYFGPGTRLTVT.

The chain joins TRBV28 to TRBJ2-5, with TRBD1 matching over 7 bases. Trimming cost V 6 bases and J 2 bases; bases outside gene matches: 3. The CDR3 runs 13 residues. Germline CDR1 MDHEN, CDR2 SYDVKM. The DNA for the CDR3 is TGTGCCAGCAGGATGGGACAGCAAGAGACCCAGTACTTC. This sequence encodes CASRMGQQETQYF.

The rearrangement uses TRBV7-9 and TRBJ1-1; TRBD1 matches at 11 bases. The V segment lost 3 bases and the J segment 6 bases; nucleotides outside the gene matches: 3. The CDR3 length is 14 residues. Germline V gene sequence: CDR1 SEHNR, CDR2 FQNEAQ (reference sequence). The CDR3 is CASSFGQGAAEAFF. The CDR3 DNA follows: TGTGCCAGCAGCTTCGGACAGGGGGCGGCTGAAGCTTTCTTT.

The chain couples TRBV7-9 to TRBJ2-2, with a weak D call TRBD1 (6 bases). V lost 3 bases and J 2 bases, leaving 10 bases between the germline ends. The CDR3 is made up of 15 amino acids. Germline V gene lookup returns CDR1 SEHNR and CDR2 FQNEAQ (reference sequence). CDR3 DNA sequence: TGTGCCAGCAGCTTCGGGACAACCAACACCGGGGAGCTGTTTTTT. Translated, it gives CASSFGTTNTGELFF.

This clone was observed once. The genes are TRBV27 and TRBJ2-1; D remains ambiguous. The length of the CDR3 is 11 residues. Trimming took 6 bases from V and 2 from J, leaving 2 bases between them. The V gene's germline CDR1 is MNHEY and CDR2 SMNVEV (reference sequence). The CDR3 sequence: CASSTYNEQFF. In DNA form, the CDR3 reads TGTGCCAGCAGCACCTACAATGAGCAGTTCTTC.

V usage is TRBV7-3 and J usage is TRBJ2-6; D not resolved. V was shortened by 7 bases and J by 2 bases, with 6 bases between the two germline ends. This CDR3 contains 13 residues. Per the germline V gene, CDR1 is SGHTA and CDR2 is FQGTGA. CDR3 loop: CASTLPGANVLTF. The CDR3 nucleotides are TGTGCCAGCACCCTTCCTGGGGCCAACGTCCTGACTTTC.

The chain carries TRBV29-1 and TRBJ2-2, with a weak D call TRBD2 (6 bases). CDR1 and CDR2 (germline): SQVTM, ANQGSEA. V was pared by 6 bases and J by 3 bases, with 17 bases between. The CDR3 sequence is 15 residues long. CDR3 amino acids: CSVREFRGDTGELFF. Here the CDR3 DNA reads TGCAGCGTCCGGGAGTTCCGGGGAGACACCGGGGAGCTGTTTTTT.